This T cell receptor beta chain was obtained from a study of prognosis after radiotherapy for stage I lung cancer. Whole-study context: Therapy that ran concurrently with stereotactic body radiotherapy was given to no patient.

CDR1 is SGHTA and CDR2 is FQGNSA in the germline V gene. This CDR3 region has 13 residues. V lost 5 bases to trimming and J lost 2 bases, with 10 bases between them. This clonotype was counted many times. Its antigen remains unidentified. The TCR beta CDR3 region was amplified from genomic DNA, with two rounds of multiplex PCR being used for the amplification. Gene-specific TRBV and TRBJ primers were used in PCR round one. One entry per CDR3 protein, called by TCRdb with MiXCR from the multiplex PCR reads. Altogether approximately 20,000 distinct CDR3 sequences are present, roughly 30% being singletons, with the ten largest covering roughly 22%. Node-negative status on CT and PET/CT applied to all patients, none having prior chemotherapy, radiotherapy or other malignancies. General study results and limits: Unique TCR clone counts were lower following stereotactic body radiation therapy (median roughly 9,300 versus 7,200). Among expanded TCR clones, tumor specificity was not determined.

The genes are TRBV7-2 and TRBJ2-7; D is possibly TRBD2 (5 bases). The sequencing here drew on PBMCs, taken before or after stereotactic body radiation therapy (not recorded which). This clonotype originated in a donor over 45 with non-small cell lung cancer. In DNA, the CDR3 is TGTGCCAGCAGCCAGCAGCGGACCTACGAGCAGTACTTC. Its protein product is CASSQQRTYEQYF.